This T cell receptor beta chain was identified in a study of T cell changes during pregnancy in multiple sclerosis. Germline V gene sequence: CDR1 MDHEN, CDR2 SYDVKM. The CDR3 has 18 amino acids. V dropped 5 bases and J dropped 4; count of bases not matched to a gene: 17. This table comes from immunoSEQ multiplex PCR, and its TCRdb copy is limited to in-frame clones, with some not included. The sample holds about 110,000 clones; roughly 92% are singletons and the top ten take 1.6%. The sequencing used peripheral blood, collected after pregnancy. This chain links TRBV28 with TRBJ2-1, with TRBD2 identical over 7 bases. The source of this sequence is a female donor with multiple sclerosis, enrolled in a pregnancy study. The CDR3: CASSPARRASGRYNEQFF. The DNA of the CDR3 is TGTGCCAGCAGTCCCGCCCGCCGGGCTAGCGGACGATACAATGAGCAGTTCTTC.